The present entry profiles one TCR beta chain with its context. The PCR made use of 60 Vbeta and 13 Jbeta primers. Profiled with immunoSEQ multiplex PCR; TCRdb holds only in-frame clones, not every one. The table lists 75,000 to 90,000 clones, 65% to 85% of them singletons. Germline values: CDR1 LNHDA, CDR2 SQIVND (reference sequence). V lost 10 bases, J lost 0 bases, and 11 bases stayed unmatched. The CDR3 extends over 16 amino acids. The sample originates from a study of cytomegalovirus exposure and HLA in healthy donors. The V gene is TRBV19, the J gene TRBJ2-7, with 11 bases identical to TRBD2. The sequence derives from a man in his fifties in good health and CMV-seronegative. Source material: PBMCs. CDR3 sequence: CATRPTSGASSYEQYF. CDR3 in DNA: TGTGCCACCCGACCGACTAGCGGGGCCTCCTCCTACGAGCAGTACTTC.